This TCR beta chain derives from a study of shared clonotypes between healthy human individuals. The study's findings and limits: The sole specimen, blood, was sampled, and tissue repertoires likely differ.

V lost 2 bases to trimming and J lost 3 bases; unmatched junction nucleotides: 4. The CDR3 runs to 14 residues. Germline values: CDR1 SGHDT, CDR2 YYEEEE. In the original workflow: With immunoSEQ giving junction-only sequences and no quality scores, filtering differed. The method was immunoSEQ multiplex PCR; TCRdb's version includes in-frame clones alone and lacks a portion of them. The V and J calls and clone size were taken over from that table, and D and trimming were inferred from the DNA. This table holds about 2.2 million clones, 80% to 95% found once. A remark on this clone: Its specificity is unknown.

Naive CD8 cells were CD45RO-negative, positively selected for CCR7, excluding terminally differentiated effector memory CD45RA+ cells. The receptor comes from a man between 18 and 29 years old in good health. Some clones in this sample may be carry-over from other donors' samples. V and J are TRBV5-6 and TRBJ2-7, with TRBD2 matching over 8 bases. Sequenced input: naive CD8+ T cells from PBMCs. The CDR3 reads CASSLTGGYYEQYF. The CDR3 DNA reads as TGTGCCAGCAGCTTAACGGGAGGGTACTACGAGCAGTACTTC.